The 6 T cell receptor beta chains given below trace back to one sample, sequenced in a study of blood T cell repertoires in COVID-19. Data came from immunoSEQ multiplex PCR; TCRdb stores just in-frame clones and leaves some out. The sample has about 470,000 clones, 87% seen once. The sequencing sample was made of PBMCs or T cells enriched from blood (not recorded which). Receptor source: a woman aged 18-35 years who had recovered from COVID-19.

This chain links TRBV2 with TRBJ1-1, with a weak D call TRBD1 (6 bases). Germline values: CDR1 SNHLY, CDR2 FYNNEI. V lost 8 bases and J lost 5, with 15 bases in between. CDR3 size: 13 residues. CDR3 nucleotides: TGTGCCAGCCGGACAGTTCGGGGTACTGAAGCTTTCTTT. Amino acids: CASRTVRGTEAFF.

The rearrangement joins TRBV2 to TRBJ2-1; TRBD1 matches at 8 bases. Per the germline V gene, CDR1 is SNHLY and CDR2 is FYNNEI. Trimming at V came to 6 bases and at J to 4 bases, leaving 8 bases not matched to a gene. The CDR3 spans 15 residues. The CDR3 coding sequence is TGTGCCAGCAGGAACCGACAGGGGAATTACAATGAGCAGTTCTTC. Residues: CASRNRQGNYNEQFF.

The chain combines TRBV6-2 or TRBV6-3 with TRBJ1-6; 8 bases agree with TRBD1. Germline CDR1 is MNHEY and CDR2 is SVGEGT. The ends lost 2 bases at V and 9 bases at J; junction bases unmatched: 6. CDR3 length: 15 residues. The CDR3 nucleotides are TGTGCCAGCAGTTACGGCCAGGGGGCAAGTTCACCCCTCCACTTT. Residues: CASSYGQGASSPLHF.

This chain joins TRBV12-5 and TRBJ2-5; tentatively, D is TRBD1 (5 bases). The germline V gene encodes CDR1 LGHNT and CDR2 FRNRAP. V was shortened by 6 bases and J by 5 bases, with 13 bases between the two germline ends. This CDR3 comprises 13 residues. For the CDR3, the DNA is TGTGCTAGTGGATCTTCAGGGTTGGAGACCCAGTACTTC. This encodes CASGSSGLETQYF.

The rearrangement joins TRBV3-1 (or the pseudogene TRBV3-2) to TRBJ2-2; TRBD1 matches 8 bases. The CDR3 has 16 amino acids. CDR1 is LGHDT, CDR2 YNNKEL, per germline (reference sequence). The J segment lost 4 bases and the V segment lost 4 bases, leaving 8 bases of the junction unmatched. CDR3 protein: CASSPRTGKGTGELFF. In DNA form, the CDR3 reads TGTGCCAGCAGCCCTCGGACAGGGAAGGGCACCGGGGAGCTGTTTTTT.

This chain connects TRBV5-4 to TRBJ2-2, with 10 nucleotides matching TRBD2. Germline CDR1 SGHNT, CDR2 YYREEE (reference sequence). CDR3 length equals 16 residues. V shed 2 bases and J 1 base; nucleotides not matched to a gene: 2. In nucleotides, the CDR3 is TGTGCCAGCAGCTTACGACTAGCGGGGAACACCGGGGAGCTGTTTTTT. Its protein is CASSLRLAGNTGELFF.